These T cell receptor beta chains were read from a single sample in a study of CXCR3-negative and CXCR3-positive naive CD8 T cells. TCRdb re-called the 5' RACE reads, yielding one record per CDR3 amino acid sequence without DNA. The table lists approximately 120,000 distinct CDR3 sequences. What was sequenced was naive CXCR3+ CD8+ T cells from blood. The receptors were sampled from a human donor in good health. Some clones in this sample may be carry-over from other donors' samples. Each CDR3 is given with its conserved first and last residue.

J gene	V gene	CDR3 protein
TRBJ2-7	TRBV7-8	CASSLVQGSYEQYF
TRBJ1-1	TRBV6-6	CAATRGMRTEAFF
TRBJ2-7	TRBV29-1	CSVKTGGEQYF
TRBJ2-1	TRBV9	CASSVGGHNEQFF
TRBJ2-3	TRBV5-6	CASSLEARTPFTDTQYF
TRBJ2-1	TRBV20-1	CSARLRDYGNEQFF
TRBJ2-1	TRBV15	CATGVGLSSNEQFF
TRBJ2-1	TRBV29-1	CSPRVRDEQFF
TRBJ2-7	TRBV6-2/TRBV6-3	CASSYPSGETYEQYF
TRBJ1-1	TRBV20-1	CSARVGFTRVNTEAFF
TRBJ2-5	TRBV7-9	CASSAAVGEQETQYF
TRBJ2-3	TRBV11-3	CASSKGTSGGTDTQYF
TRBJ1-6	TRBV7-9	CASSPDSHNSPLHF
TRBJ2-7	TRBV27	CASSSALAADYEQYF
TRBJ2-2	TRBV28	CASSLQGQGELFF
TRBJ2-1	TRBV7-2	CASSMGLADSYNEQFF
TRBJ2-7	TRBV28	CASSFRGTRHYEQYF
TRBJ2-1	TRBV19	CASGEGSSYNEQFF
TRBJ2-7	TRBV7-6	CASSLGTGQTYEQYF
TRBJ2-3	TRBV7-8	CASSLVRLADTSDTQYF
TRBJ2-1	TRBV5-1	CASSPGTSGIYNEQFF
TRBJ1-6	TRBV9	CASSAGYSPLHF
TRBJ2-1	TRBV3-1	CASSQAAAFWNNEQLF
TRBJ2-1	TRBV7-7	CASSLLAGGSSYNEQFF
TRBJ2-7	TRBV5-4	CASSPGQGRYEQYF
TRBJ2-3	TRBV5-1	CASSWASGDGSDTQYF
TRBJ2-7	TRBV29-1	CSVEQSDRESYEQYF
TRBJ2-5	TRBV13	CASSQDRIQETQYF
TRBJ1-1	TRBV4-2	CASNHQTRGMNTEAFF
TRBJ2-1	TRBV10-3	CAIRQESPQLAGGFNEQFF
TRBJ1-1	TRBV30	CAWSVLARYTEAFF
TRBJ2-1	TRBV11-2	CASSLGRYLNEQFF
TRBJ2-7	TRBV4-3	CASSQGTGLEQYF
TRBJ1-2	TRBV7-3	CASSLMGGGGYTF
TRBJ2-3	TRBV7-9	CASSLVRSTDTQYF
TRBJ1-1	TRBV7-9	CASSFDFLAGRDTEAFF
TRBJ1-3	TRBV5-5	CASSPDRNSGNTIYF
TRBJ2-7	TRBV28	CASRLGAGAFYEQYF
TRBJ2-2	TRBV5-6	CASSLEGYTGELFF
TRBJ1-1	TRBV29-1	CSVDGDVVNTGAFF
TRBJ2-1	TRBV5-4	CASSLKGLAGLSSYNEQFF
TRBJ2-5	TRBV6-4	CASTLLATETQYF
TRBJ1-2	TRBV20-1	CSADSGYYGYTF
TRBJ2-1	TRBV7-9	CASSPGDGATYNEQFF
TRBJ1-1	TRBV29-1	CSVISRWTEAFF
TRBJ2-5	TRBV12-3/TRBV12-4	CASRPGLAGETQYF
TRBJ1-1	TRBV24-1	CATSDGPAGTGNNTEAFF
TRBJ1-5	TRBV28	CASSLSTGWVGNQPQHF
TRBJ1-2	TRBV18	CASSPPGNGYGYTF
TRBJ1-2	TRBV20-1	CSANPGGRDGYTF
TRBJ2-2	TRBV5-5	CASLLGVGTGELFF
TRBJ2-3	TRBV29-1	CSVEDRWTDTQYF
TRBJ2-7	TRBV27	CASSSFYEQYF
TRBJ1-5	TRBV4-1	CASSRQGEKQPQHF
TRBJ2-1	TRBV12-3/TRBV12-4	CVSSFEATRSSYNEQFF
TRBJ2-1	TRBV5-4	CASSWGLAGSNEQFF
TRBJ2-2	TRBV29-1	CSVDEGIGIGELFF
TRBJ1-4	TRBV12-3/TRBV12-4	CASSFFENEKLFF
TRBJ1-2	TRBV2	CASRDYGTAYGYTF
TRBJ2-2	TRBV2	CASNFEPPNTGELFF